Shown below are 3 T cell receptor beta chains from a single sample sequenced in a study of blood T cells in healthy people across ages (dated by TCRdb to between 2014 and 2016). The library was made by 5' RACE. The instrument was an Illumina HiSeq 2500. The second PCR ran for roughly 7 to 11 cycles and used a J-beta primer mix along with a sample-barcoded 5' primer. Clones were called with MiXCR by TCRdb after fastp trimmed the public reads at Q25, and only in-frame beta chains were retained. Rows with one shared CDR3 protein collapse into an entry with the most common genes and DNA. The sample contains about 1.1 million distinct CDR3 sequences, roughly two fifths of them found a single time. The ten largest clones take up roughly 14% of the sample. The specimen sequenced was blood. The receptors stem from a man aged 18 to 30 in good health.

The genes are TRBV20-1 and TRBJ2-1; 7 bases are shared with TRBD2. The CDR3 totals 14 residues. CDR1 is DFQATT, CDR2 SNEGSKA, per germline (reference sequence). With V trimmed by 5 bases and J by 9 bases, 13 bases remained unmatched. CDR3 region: CSAEVERGGAEQFF. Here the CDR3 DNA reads TGCAGTGCTGAGGTTGAGAGGGGAGGGGCTGAGCAGTTCTTC.

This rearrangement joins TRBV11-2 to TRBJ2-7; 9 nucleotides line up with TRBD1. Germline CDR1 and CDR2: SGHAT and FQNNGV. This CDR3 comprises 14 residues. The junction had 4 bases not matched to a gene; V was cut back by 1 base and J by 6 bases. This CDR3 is CASSLARDRAEQYF. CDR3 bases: TGTGCCAGCAGCTTAGCGAGGGACAGGGCCGAGCAGTACTTC.

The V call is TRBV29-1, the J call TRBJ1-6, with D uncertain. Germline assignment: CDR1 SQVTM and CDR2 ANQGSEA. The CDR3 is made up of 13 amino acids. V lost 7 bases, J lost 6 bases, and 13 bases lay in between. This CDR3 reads CSAATRSNSPLHF. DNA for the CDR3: TGCAGCGCAGCAACACGGAGTAATTCACCCCTCCACTTT. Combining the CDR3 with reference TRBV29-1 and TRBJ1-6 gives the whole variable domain SAVISQKPSRDICQRGTSLTIQCQVDSQVTMMFWYRQQPGQSLTLIATANQGSEATYESGFVIDKFPISRPNLTFSTLTVSNMSPEDSSIYLCSAATRSNSPLHFGNGTRLTVT.